This TCR beta chain derives from a study of OX40 agonist ivuxolimab in advanced cancers. The overall study: In this cohort, patients received ivuxolimab, an agonistic anti-OX40 (CD134) antibody.

The CDR3 consists of 14 residues. V gave up 6 bases and J gave up 1 base, with 15 bases separating them. Germline V gene sequence: CDR1 SQVTM, CDR2 ANQGSEA. Assay: immunoSEQ multiplex PCR; the TCRdb copy retains only in-frame clones and omits some. The table has tens of thousands of clones, more than 70% seen once; the top ten hold over 5%. This sequence joins TRBV29-1 and TRBJ2-5; D gene unclear. The starting material was CD4+ or CD8+ T cells sorted from blood, obtained in a trial of the OX40 agonist ivuxolimab. This TCR came from an adult with an advanced solid tumor such as melanoma, head and neck, liver or kidney cancer. CDR3 in amino acids: CSVRKLTVQETQYF. The CDR3 region has the DNA TGCAGCGTCAGGAAGTTAACAGTCCAAGAGACCCAGTACTTC. Full variable domain (rest looked up from reference TRBV29-1 and TRBJ2-5): SAVISQKPSRDICQRGTSLTIQCQVDSQVTMMFWYRQQPGQSLTLIATANQGSEATYESGFVIDKFPISRPNLTFSTLTVSNMSPEDSSIYLCSVRKLTVQETQYFGPGTRLLVL.